Listed below are T cell receptor beta chains from one sample, sequenced in a study of cytomegalovirus exposure and HLA in healthy donors. The method was immunoSEQ multiplex PCR; TCRdb's version includes in-frame clones alone and lacks a portion of them. The sample lists around 76,000 clones; 60% to 85% were seen once. The sequenced sample consisted of PBMCs. The source is a man aged 35-49 years in good health and CMV-seronegative. CDR3s include the opening cysteine and the closing phenylalanine or tryptophan. A D gene is named only where the DNA matches it firmly. Size values are once, few and many counts, or a class for expanded clones, and some rows have none.

j_gene: TRBJ2-1
d_gene: TRBD2
v_gene: TRBV7-9
abundance: NA
CDR3aa: CASSLAGGFDEQFF
CDR3nt: TGTGCCAGCAGCTTAGCGGGAGGGTTCGATGAGCAGTTCTTC

j_gene: TRBJ2-1
d_gene: TRBD1
v_gene: TRBV28
abundance: few
CDR3aa: CASSNPGQGINEQFF
CDR3nt: TGTGCCAGCAGCAACCCGGGACAGGGGATCAATGAGCAGTTCTTC

j_gene: TRBJ2-7
d_gene: TRBD1
v_gene: TRBV2
abundance: NA
CDR3aa: CASSDVGGSYEQYF
CDR3nt: TGTGCCAGCAGTGATGTAGGGGGCAGTTACGAGCAGTACTTC

j_gene: TRBJ2-3
d_gene: TRBD2
v_gene: TRBV18
abundance: NA
CDR3aa: CASSPTRTSGNTDTQYF
CDR3nt: TGTGCCAGCTCACCGACTCGGACTAGCGGGAACACAGATACGCAGTATTTT

j_gene: TRBJ1-2
d_gene: TRBD1
v_gene: TRBV29-1
abundance: NA
CDR3aa: CSAYGQGYGYTF
CDR3nt: TGCAGCGCCTACGGACAGGGATATGGCTACACCTTC

j_gene: TRBJ1-2
d_gene: TRBD1
v_gene: TRBV6-5
abundance: NA
CDR3aa: CASSLVQGSGSGYTF
CDR3nt: TGTGCCAGCAGTCTGGTACAGGGGTCCGGTTCTGGCTACACCTTC

j_gene: TRBJ1-5
d_gene: NA
v_gene: TRBV28
abundance: few
CDR3aa: CASKSLVGGANQPQHF
CDR3nt: TGTGCCAGCAAGTCCCTGGTGGGGGGTGCCAATCAGCCCCAGCATTTT

j_gene: TRBJ2-6
d_gene: TRBD1
v_gene: TRBV5-1
abundance: NA
CDR3aa: CASSPMTGGSSGANVLTF
CDR3nt: TGCGCCAGCAGCCCCATGACAGGGGGAAGCTCTGGGGCCAACGTCCTGACTTTC

j_gene: TRBJ2-6
d_gene: TRBD1
v_gene: TRBV2
abundance: NA
CDR3aa: CASSAQGVAGANVLTF
CDR3nt: TGTGCCAGCAGTGCCCAGGGGGTTGCTGGGGCCAACGTCCTGACTTTC

j_gene: TRBJ2-7
d_gene: NA
v_gene: TRBV5-4
abundance: NA
CDR3aa: CASSLGTSQLGQYF
CDR3nt: TGTGCCAGCAGCTTAGGGACTTCCCAGCTCGGGCAGTACTTC

j_gene: TRBJ2-1
d_gene: TRBD2
v_gene: TRBV18
abundance: NA
CDR3aa: CASSPGSGRANEQFF
CDR3nt: TGTGCCAGCTCACCGGGAAGCGGGAGGGCCAATGAGCAGTTCTTC

j_gene: TRBJ2-1
d_gene: NA
v_gene: TRBV19
abundance: NA
CDR3aa: CASSPDTLYNEQFF
CDR3nt: TGTGCCAGTAGTCCTGACACCCTCTACAATGAGCAGTTCTTC

j_gene: TRBJ1-5
d_gene: TRBD1
v_gene: TRBV4-1
abundance: few
CDR3aa: CASSQVQGEGQPQHF
CDR3nt: TGCGCCAGCAGCCAAGTCCAGGGGGAAGGTCAGCCCCAGCATTTT

j_gene: TRBJ2-7
d_gene: NA
v_gene: TRBV7-2
abundance: NA
CDR3aa: CASSLGGLGVYEQYF
CDR3nt: TGTGCCAGCAGCTTAGGCGGCTTGGGTGTCTACGAGCAGTACTTC

j_gene: TRBJ1-5
d_gene: NA
v_gene: TRBV28
abundance: NA
CDR3aa: CASSGAAQLNQPQHF
CDR3nt: TGTGCCAGCAGTGGTGCCGCACAGCTTAATCAGCCCCAGCATTTT

j_gene: TRBJ1-1
d_gene: NA
v_gene: TRBV7-9
abundance: NA
CDR3aa: CASSLQNVLNTEAFF
CDR3nt: TGTGCCAGCAGCTTACAGAACGTATTGAACACTGAAGCTTTCTTT

j_gene: TRBJ1-2
d_gene: TRBD1
v_gene: TRBV7-9
abundance: once
CDR3aa: CSSSLADRRHYGYTF
CDR3nt: TGTTCCAGCAGCTTAGCGGACAGGAGGCACTATGGCTACACCTTC

j_gene: TRBJ2-7
d_gene: TRBD1
v_gene: TRBV7-9
abundance: NA
CDR3aa: CASSSWIGTGVDEQYF
CDR3nt: TGTGCCAGCAGCTCCTGGATCGGGACAGGGGTGGACGAGCAGTACTTC

j_gene: TRBJ1-3
d_gene: NA
v_gene: TRBV7-9
abundance: NA
CDR3aa: CASSFPEGLNSGNTIYF
CDR3nt: TGTGCCAGCAGCTTCCCCGAGGGACTAAACTCTGGAAACACCATATATTTT

j_gene: TRBJ2-1
d_gene: TRBD2
v_gene: TRBV27
abundance: NA
CDR3aa: CASRYLAGGYNEQFF
CDR3nt: TGTGCCAGCAGATATCTAGCGGGAGGGTACAATGAGCAGTTCTTC

j_gene: TRBJ2-3
d_gene: NA
v_gene: TRBV6-5
abundance: NA
CDR3aa: CASSSVGDTQYF
CDR3nt: TGTGCCAGCAGTTCCGTCGGGGATACGCAGTATTTT

j_gene: TRBJ2-5
d_gene: NA
v_gene: TRBV9
abundance: NA
CDR3aa: CASSVAQGNQETQYF
CDR3nt: TGTGCCAGCAGCGTAGCACAGGGTAACCAAGAGACCCAGTACTTC

j_gene: TRBJ1-6
d_gene: TRBD1
v_gene: TRBV27
abundance: NA
CDR3aa: CASSFNFGTARINSPLHF
CDR3nt: TGTGCCAGCAGTTTCAATTTCGGGACAGCTCGGATTAATTCACCCCTCCACTTT

j_gene: TRBJ1-1
d_gene: TRBD1
v_gene: TRBV2
abundance: NA
CDR3aa: CASSGGRQGLAFF
CDR3nt: TGTGCCAGCAGTGGAGGGAGACAGGGTCTCGCTTTCTTT

j_gene: TRBJ2-5
d_gene: NA
v_gene: TRBV9
abundance: NA
CDR3aa: CASSARDNQETQYF
CDR3nt: TGTGCCAGCAGCGCCCGGGACAACCAAGAGACCCAGTACTTC

j_gene: TRBJ2-3
d_gene: TRBD2
v_gene: TRBV2
abundance: NA
CDR3aa: CASSARTSGRPPDTQYF
CDR3nt: TGTGCCAGCAGTGCAAGGACTAGCGGGAGGCCCCCAGATACGCAGTATTTT

j_gene: TRBJ2-2
d_gene: TRBD1
v_gene: TRBV19
abundance: NA
CDR3aa: CASRNTGTGGLTGELFF
CDR3nt: TGTGCCAGTAGGAACACCGGGACAGGGGGCTTGACCGGGGAGCTGTTTTTT

j_gene: TRBJ2-6
d_gene: NA
v_gene: TRBV5-5
abundance: NA
CDR3aa: CASSKDSSGANVLTF
CDR3nt: TGTGCCAGCAGCAAGGACAGTTCTGGGGCCAACGTCCTGACTTTC

j_gene: TRBJ2-5
d_gene: NA
v_gene: TRBV6-4
abundance: few
CDR3aa: CASSEEERETQYF
CDR3nt: TGTGCCAGCAGTGAAGAGGAGCGGGAGACCCAGTACTTC

j_gene: TRBJ1-1
d_gene: TRBD1
v_gene: TRBV5-1
abundance: NA
CDR3aa: CASSSTGTGAEAFF
CDR3nt: TGCGCCAGCAGCTCGACCGGGACAGGGGCTGAAGCTTTCTTT